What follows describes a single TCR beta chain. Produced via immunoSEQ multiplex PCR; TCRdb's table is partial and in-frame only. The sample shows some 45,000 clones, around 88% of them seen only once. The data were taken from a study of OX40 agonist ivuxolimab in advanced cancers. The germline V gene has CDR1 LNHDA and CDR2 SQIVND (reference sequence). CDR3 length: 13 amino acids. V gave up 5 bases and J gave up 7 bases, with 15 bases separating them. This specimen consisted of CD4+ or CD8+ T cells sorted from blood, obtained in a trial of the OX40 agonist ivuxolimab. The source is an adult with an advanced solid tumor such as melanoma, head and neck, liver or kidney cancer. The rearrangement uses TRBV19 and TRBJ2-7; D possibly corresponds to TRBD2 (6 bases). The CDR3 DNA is TGTGCCAGTAGTCAAGGGACTTCGACTGAGCAGTACTTC. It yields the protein CASSQGTSTEQYF.